The 19 T cell receptor beta chains presented below share a single source sample, sequenced in a study of cytomegalovirus exposure and HLA in healthy donors. The PCR had 60 Vbeta and 13 Jbeta primers. Measured with immunoSEQ multiplex PCR; TCRdb has only the in-frame clones, and not every one. Altogether 140,000 to 150,000 clones are present, about 80% being singletons, with the ten largest covering over 2%. Sequencing used PBMCs. The receptors stem from a young woman in good health and CMV-seropositive.

The table lists this clone with a few counts. The chain combines TRBV5-1 with TRBJ2-1; TRBD2 aligns across 7 bases. V was clipped by 4 bases and J by 5 bases; unmatched bases: 3. CDR3 length: 13 amino acids. Germline CDR1 and CDR2: SGHRS and YFSETQ. CDR3 DNA sequence: TGCGCCAGCAGCCTAGCGGTGGACAATGAGCAGTTCTTC. Residues: CASSLAVDNEQFF.

The chain combines TRBV5-8 with TRBJ2-2, with a weak D call TRBD1 (6 bases). From germline, CDR1 is SGHTS and CDR2 YDEGEE. Trimming removed 0 bases from V and 7 bases from J, with 19 bases in between. The CDR3 is 17 amino acids. The DNA of the CDR3 is TGTGCCAGCAGCTTGGGGGGGCCCCTCCCAGGGGTCGGGGAGCTGTTTTTT. Translated: CASSLGGPLPGVGELFF. Looking up the rest from reference TRBV5-8 and TRBJ2-2 gives the full variable domain: EAGVTQSPTHLIKTRGQQATLRCSPISGHTSVYWYQQALGLGLQFLLWYDEGEERNRGNFPPRFSGRQFPNYSSELNVNALELEDSALYLCASSLGGPLPGVGELFFGEGSRLTVL.

The genes are TRBV29-1 and TRBJ2-3, with TRBD2 matching over 9 bases. The CDR3 loop spans 15 amino acids. V trimming: 4 bases; J trimming: 1 base; junction bases outside the gene matches: 6. The germline gives CDR1 SQVTM, CDR2 ANQGSEA. This CDR3 is CSVVGERGGTDTQYF. In nucleotides, the CDR3 is TGCAGCGTTGTGGGGGAGCGGGGGGGCACAGATACGCAGTATTTT.

The V call is TRBV6-1, the J call TRBJ1-6; a possible D gene is TRBD1 (5 bases). V gave up 3 bases and J gave up 5 bases, with 14 bases separating them. The CDR3 sequence is 16 residues long. Germline CDR1 is MNHNS and CDR2 is SASEGT. CDR3 sequence (DNA): TGTGCCAGCAGTGACCCCAAGGGGATACATAATTCACCCCTCCACTTT. Translation gives CASSDPKGIHNSPLHF.

The chain couples TRBV6-5 to TRBJ1-3, with D possibly TRBD1 on 5 matching bases. This CDR3 contains 14 residues. From germline, CDR1 is MNHEY and CDR2 SVGAGI. Trimming removed 5 bases at V and 3 bases at J, with 11 bases between. The DNA of the CDR3 is TGTGCCAGCAGTCTCCAGGGTTATGGAAACACCATATATTTT. This sequence encodes CASSLQGYGNTIYF.

This chain uses TRBV5-4 with TRBJ2-1; no reliable D call. Trimming pared 3 bases from V and 3 bases from J, leaving 7 bases between. This CDR3 spans 13 amino acids. Germline V gene sequence: CDR1 SGHNT, CDR2 YYREEE (reference sequence). The CDR3 sequence is CASSSPVYNEQFF. The CDR3 nucleotides are TGTGCCAGCAGCTCCCCCGTCTACAATGAGCAGTTCTTC.

The chain has TRBV18 and TRBJ2-4, with D maybe TRBD2 (5 bases). Per the germline V gene, CDR1 is KGHSH and CDR2 is LQKENI. The CDR3 runs to 15 residues. The V end lost 3 bases, the J end lost 8 bases, and 17 bases lay between the germline ends. In DNA form, the CDR3 reads TGTGCCAGCTCACCGGGTTCTACGAGGGCGGACATTCAGTACTTC. This encodes CASSPGSTRADIQYF.

The rearrangement links TRBV7-2 to TRBJ2-3; possible D gene TRBD2, 5 bases. CDR1 is SGHTA, CDR2 FQGNSA, per germline. The V gene lost 1 base and the J gene lost 3 bases, with 14 bases spanning the gap. The CDR3 spans 16 residues. The CDR3 nucleotides read TGTGCCAGCAGCTTAGGTGTTCGGGGTGGGACAGATACGCAGTATTTT. Translated: CASSLGVRGGTDTQYF.

The rearrangement uses TRBV11-2 and TRBJ1-1; possible D gene TRBD1, 6 bases. There are 14 residues in the CDR3. V dropped 3 bases and J dropped 3 bases, with 11 bases sitting between them. Germline V gives CDR1 SGHAT, CDR2 FQNNGV. The CDR3 here is CASSFRGWDTEAFF. The CDR3 DNA sequence: TGTGCCAGCAGCTTCAGGGGATGGGACACTGAAGCTTTCTTT.

The chain couples TRBV7-2 to TRBJ2-3; 10 bases are a match to TRBD2. Losses at the gene ends were 4 bases for V and 0 bases for J; bases not matched to a gene: 7. The germline gives CDR1 SGHTA, CDR2 FQGNSA. This CDR3 has 17 amino acids. The CDR3 region is CASSSQLAGRSTDTQYF. CDR3 sequence (DNA): TGTGCCAGCAGCTCCCAACTAGCGGGACGTAGCACAGATACGCAGTATTTT.

The CDR3 sequence: CASSEEFWTEGNSNQPQHF. In DNA form, the CDR3 reads TGTGCCAGCAGTGAAGAATTTTGGACAGAAGGTAATAGCAATCAGCCCCAGCATTTT. The chain links TRBV2 to TRBJ1-5, with D perhaps matching TRBD1 (6 bases). The germline gives CDR1 SNHLY, CDR2 FYNNEI. The germline V and J ends were trimmed by 1 base and 0 bases, with 19 bases remaining between them. This CDR3 comprises 19 residues.

The sample holds a few counts of this clone. The rearrangement uses TRBV28 and TRBJ2-1; 8 nucleotides line up with TRBD1. The ends lost 2 bases at V and 1 base at J; junction bases unmatched: 4. Germline CDR1 reads MDHEN; CDR2 reads SYDVKM. The CDR3 covers 16 residues. The CDR3 nucleotides are TGTGCCAGCAGTTTACCTACAGGGGGGTCCTACAATGAGCAGTTCTTC. This encodes CASSLPTGGSYNEQFF.

The chain combines TRBV19 with TRBJ2-5; D is possibly TRBD2 (6 bases). Germline V CDR1 and CDR2: LNHDA, SQIVND (reference sequence). V lost 1 base and J 5 bases, leaving 11 bases between the germline ends. The CDR3 consists of 14 residues. The CDR3 here is CASSIGTMVETQYF. CDR3 bases: TGTGCCAGTAGTATAGGGACTATGGTTGAGACCCAGTACTTC.

The J gene is TRBJ2-2, the V gene TRBV27, with a tentative D call TRBD1 (8 bases). The length of the CDR3 is 15 residues. Per germline, CDR1 MNHEY and CDR2 SMNVEV (reference sequence). The V gene lost 5 bases and the J gene lost 6 bases, with 16 bases spanning the gap. CDR3 coding DNA: TGTGCCAGCAGTCTTACAGGGGGGGGTGCCGGGGAGCTGTTTTTT. Translating gives CASSLTGGGAGELFF.

This clone appeared a few times. This sequence joins TRBV30 and TRBJ2-1, with 10 bases matching TRBD1. Germline loops: CDR1 GTSNPN, CDR2 SVGIG (reference sequence). The length of the CDR3 is 14 residues. V was clipped by 1 base and J by 9 bases; unmatched bases: 6. This CDR3 reads CAWSATGGAIEQFF. The CDR3 bases are TGTGCCTGGAGTGCGACAGGGGGCGCGATTGAGCAGTTCTTC.

This chain joins TRBV28 and TRBJ2-1, with D perhaps TRBD2 (5 bases). V lost 2 bases and J lost 7, with 9 bases in between. Per germline, CDR1 MDHEN and CDR2 SYDVKM. The CDR3 totals 13 residues. The CDR3 nucleotides read TGTGCCAGCAGTTTAGGGAGAAAAAATGAGCAGTTCTTC. This translates into CASSLGRKNEQFF. The full variable domain, completed using reference TRBV28 and TRBJ2-1, is DVKVTQSSRYLVKRTGEKVFLECVQDMDHENMFWYRQDPGLGLRLIYFSYDVKMKEKGDIPEGYSVSREKKERFSLILESASTNQTSMYLCASSLGRKNEQFFGPGTRLTVL.

This clone is a singleton in its sample. V and J are TRBV5-4 and TRBJ2-2; 9 positions agree with TRBD1. V lost 7 bases to trimming and J lost 5 bases; unmatched junction nucleotides: 9. The germline CDR1 and CDR2 sequences are SGHNT and YYREEE (reference sequence). The CDR3 contains 15 residues. Written as DNA, the CDR3 is TGTGCCAGCGGATCCGGGACAGGGTTGACCGGGGAGCTGTTTTTT. As protein: CASGSGTGLTGELFF.

This chain joins TRBV5-5 and TRBJ1-1, with 9 bases identical to TRBD1. V trimming: 5 bases; J trimming: 4 bases; junction bases outside the gene matches: 6. CDR3 length: 14 amino acids. Germline assignment: CDR1 SGHKS and CDR2 YYEKEE (reference sequence). For the CDR3, the DNA is TGTGCCAGCAGTGCCGGGACAGGGACCACTGAAGCTTTCTTT. This sequence encodes CASSAGTGTTEAFF.

This clone came up a few times. The chain joins TRBV12-5 to TRBJ1-2; D not certain. CDR1 LGHNT and CDR2 FRNRAP come from the germline V gene. This CDR3 has 12 amino acids. V gave up 6 bases and J gave up 8 bases, with 13 bases separating them. The CDR3 reads CASGTPFWGYTF. CDR3 DNA: TGTGCTAGTGGCACTCCTTTCTGGGGCTACACCTTC.